There are a few counts of the clone carrying this T cell receptor beta chain. Its specificity is not known. Measured with immunoSEQ multiplex PCR; TCRdb has only the in-frame clones, and not every one. The table includes about 4,600 clones, roughly 30% detected once. This record belongs to a study of T cells in localized non-small cell lung cancer. Study-wide points: Longer overall survival was associated with a higher density of T cells in the blood. Uninvolved nearby lung showed the greatest T cell clonality, exceeding that found in tumor. Out of the top 100 tumor clones, a median about 57 were seen in adjacent lung. Heterogeneity cannot be ruled out, as sequencing used one tumor region only.

Sequenced material: lung tumor tissue, taken before any cancer treatment. The sequence came from a man aged 40 to 70 with stage III squamous cell lung carcinoma.

CDR3 amino acids: CAWSVPEHVLQPQHF. The CDR3 DNA reads TGTGCCTGGAGTGTCCCGGAGCACGTCCTTCAGCCCCAGCATTTT. J is TRBJ1-5 and V is TRBV30, with D uncertain. Looked up from germline, CDR1 is GTSNPN and CDR2 is SVGIG (reference sequence). CDR3 length equals 15 residues. Trimming took off 0 bases at V and 6 bases at J, with 15 bases between the two ends. Full variable domain (remainder filled in from reference TRBV30 and TRBJ1-5): SQTIHQWPATLVQPVGSPLSLECTVEGTSNPNLYWYRQAAGRGLQLLFYSVGIGQISSEVPQNLSASRPQDRQFILSSKKLLLSDSGFYLCAWSVPEHVLQPQHFGDGTRLSIL.